This T cell receptor (beta chain) was recovered during a study of blood T cell repertoires in COVID-19 (TCRdb year 2020). For the wider study: Collaborator samples came from the United States, Italy and Spain and covered acute and convalescent phases of COVID-19. The material from the prospective study consisted of cDNA or gDNA derived from T cells, B-cell-depleted T cells, or PBMCs. Deeply sampled blood TCRbeta repertoires from subjects exposed to, actively infected with, or recovered from COVID-19 were included in the dataset. The repertoires were released in a freely available public database meant as a resource for research on the immune response to SARS-CoV-2. The samples were drawn from the first 160 participants of the ongoing ImmuneRACE study and from roughly 1,300 subjects provided by 6 global collaborators. A de-identified subject ID, COVID-19 status, age in years and sex were almost always included in the sample metadata. HLA class I and class II types, where available, came from metadata supplied by the sample provider rather than from assay-based typing. Paper-wide results and their limitations: The quantity of clinical and demographic metadata differed by source and by participant and was supplied without curation.

TCRbeta CDR3 regions were amplified from genomic DNA by means of the immunoSEQ Assay, a bias-controlled multiplex PCR. In the paper's pipeline: Within the assay, amplification of reference gene primers was used to estimate how many nucleated cells each sample contained. To quantify the absolute abundance of each unique TCRbeta CDR3 rearrangement, sequence reads were collapsed and filtered. Productive Simpson clonality was computed per sample as the square root of Simpson's diversity index over productive rearrangements. Sourced from immuneACCESS, this table was stored by TCRdb with only in-frame sequences that have V and J called. A share of the clones is absent; for the studies checked, an unresolved V gene accounts for under half, and the remainder has no known explanation. D and trimming were read from the DNA, whereas the V and J calls and clone size are those reported in that table. Across this sample there are hundreds of thousands of clones, with about 83% seen only once. The top ten clonotypes cover about 6.1% of the sample.

In the prospective study, participants were about 18 to 89 years old, resided in fewer than 25 geographic areas of the United States, and were enrolled through a virtual design. In the prospective study, participants were assigned to cohorts based on the clinical history participants reported in a screening survey and a study questionnaire. Recovered participants in ImmuneRACE Cohort 3 were defined as having two consecutive negative NP/OP PCR tests, clearance from a healthcare professional, or resolution of symptoms. Each participant in the prospective study had whole blood, serum and a nasopharyngeal or oropharyngeal swab collected by mobile phlebotomists. Prospective study participants could optionally give additional blood draws and questionnaires over an approximately 2-month period. Prospective study blood samples were shipped either frozen or at room temperature before DNA extraction. For CDR1 and CDR2, the germline V gene (reference sequence) lists LNHDA and SQIVND. V is cut by 10 bases and J by 1 base, and the space between the germline ends is 13 bases. The CDR3 runs 14 amino acids, cysteine and phenylalanine included. The DNA shown is the 42-base CDR3, in frame from base 1.

As regards this clone: This clone's antigen is unknown. The input lacks base qualities; no much larger clone sits a single base away.

The TCR comes from a woman in her thirties or forties who had recovered from COVID-19. Sequences were obtained from PBMCs or T cells enriched from blood (not recorded which). This receptor chain uses TRBV19 and TRBJ2-2; the D gene assignment is ambiguous. In nucleotides, the sequence is TGTGCCACCGTTAGCCCGATGAACACCGGGGAGCTGTTTTTT. Translated, this is CATVSPMNTGELFF.